This T cell receptor (beta chain) was sequenced during a study of cytotoxic CD8 clonotypes in ibrutinib-treated CLL. Findings of the study overall: Starting clonality was above that of age-matched healthy donors and tracked circulating CD8+ T-cell counts.

The intended depth for sequencing was 1 in 200,000 to 1 in 1 million T cells. Clones were sequenced by immunoSEQ multiplex PCR, and TCRdb holds only the in-frame ones, with some missing. This table has 70,000 to 85,000 clones, 70% to 90% appearing once. To note about this clone: The target antigen is unknown.

With V trimmed by 2 bases and J by 3 bases, 10 bases remained unmatched. CDR3 length: 16 residues. CDR1 is SGHAT and CDR2 is FQNNGV in the germline V gene. The sequence was obtained from a human donor with chronic lymphocytic leukemia. Sequenced material: PBMCs, taken at disease progression, from a patient treated with ibrutinib. The V and J genes are TRBV11-2 and TRBJ2-7; TRBD2 matches 7 bases. The CDR3 sequence is CASSLLTSDVIYEQYF. As DNA, the CDR3 is TGTGCCAGCAGCTTACTCACTAGCGACGTAATCTACGAGCAGTACTTC.